This T cell receptor (beta chain) was identified during a study of tumor-infiltrating lymphocytes in primary liver carcinoma. Whole-study context: Between 4.2 and 10 cm across, the tumors were all of stage T1-T3 N0M0. General study findings and limits: Significantly larger top-250-clone fractions were found in tumors than in blood (p = 0.039).

Remarks on this clonotype: Its specificity is not known.

Losses at the gene ends were 0 bases for V and 6 bases for J; bases not matched to a gene: 5. CDR3 length equals 15 residues. CDR1 MNHNY and CDR2 SVGAGI come from the germline V gene (reference sequence). Both blood RNA, taken from unsorted whole blood, and germline DNA were extracted. Synthesis of TCR beta cDNA was carried out from around 500 ng total RNA with a constant-region primer. ARM-PCR was slightly modified, and three nested multiplex PCR rounds with it gave rise to the TCR beta libraries. Use of TRBV1-TRBV30 forward primers with a C-beta reverse primer characterized the first two PCR rounds, which lasted ten to eleven cycles each. TCRdb re-analysed the multiplex PCR reads in MiXCR, keeping a single row per CDR3 protein. The sample lists some 190,000 distinct CDR3 sequences; 50% to 75% were seen once.

The source material was peripheral blood. The chain links TRBV6-6 to TRBJ2-7; TRBD1 agrees at 10 bases. The receptor comes from a man aged 35 to 55 with primary liver carcinoma and hepatitis B virus infection. The CDR3 spells CASSYSRDRGLEQYF. Here the CDR3 DNA reads TGTGCCAGCAGTTACTCGAGGGACAGGGGCCTCGAGCAGTACTTC.